A single TCR beta chain is shown here with its context. The CDR3 extends over 13 amino acids. In germline, CDR1 is DFQATT, CDR2 SNEGSKA (reference sequence). V gave up 7 bases and J gave up 4 bases; unmatched junction bases: 7. This record comes from a study of T cells after yellow fever vaccination. TCRdb re-called the 5' RACE reads with MiXCR, one entry per CDR3 protein. This table has 500,000 to 650,000 distinct CDR3 sequences, approximately 13% appearing once. This TCR derives from a man younger than 40 who received the YFV17D yellow fever vaccine. V and J are TRBV20-1 and TRBJ1-1; 9 positions match TRBD1. The source was PBMCs, collected on the day of the yellow fever booster vaccination. CDR3 coding DNA: TGCAGTGGGACAGGGGTGGTGGCCACTGAAGCTTTCTTT. Protein sequence: CSGTGVVATEAFF.